Listed below are T cell receptor beta chains from one sample, sequenced in a study of T cell clones after liver transplantation. The table came from immunoSEQ multiplex PCR; TCRdb's copy has only in-frame clones and leaves some out. In the table there are 65,000 to 70,000 clones, 80% to 95% of which are singletons. Sequenced here: CD4+ T cells from blood, sampled less than 27 months after liver transplant. These receptor sequences come from a human patient who received a liver transplant. Some of the T cells might come from the graft donor. Both conserved end residues are part of each CDR3. Fields, in order: V gene, clone size, J gene, D gene, CDR3 protein, CDR3 DNA. A D gene is named only where the DNA matches it firmly. Expanded clones get a size class; other rows say once, few or many, or leave the size out.

v_call: TRBV4-1
clone_size: .
j_call: TRBJ2-7
d_call: TRBD1
cdr3_aa: CASSQGDRGINPYEQYF
cdr3_nt: TGCGCCAGCAGCCAAGGGGACAGGGGGATCAACCCCTACGAGCAGTACTTC

v_call: TRBV14
clone_size: once
j_call: TRBJ2-1
d_call: .
cdr3_aa: CASSQVRNEQFF
cdr3_nt: TGTGCCAGCAGCCAAGTTCGAAATGAGCAGTTCTTC

v_call: TRBV7-2
clone_size: .
j_call: TRBJ1-5
d_call: .
cdr3_aa: CASSLMGNSNQPQHF
cdr3_nt: TGTGCCAGCAGCTTAATGGGGAATAGCAATCAGCCCCAGCATTTT

v_call: TRBV18
clone_size: .
j_call: TRBJ1-1
d_call: TRBD1
cdr3_aa: CASSPDRVGTEAFF
cdr3_nt: TGTGCCAGCTCACCGGACAGGGTTGGCACTGAAGCTTTCTTT

v_call: TRBV6-4
clone_size: .
j_call: TRBJ2-1
d_call: .
cdr3_aa: CASRKDNYNEQFF
cdr3_nt: TGTGCCAGCCGAAAGGACAACTACAATGAGCAGTTCTTC

v_call: TRBV7-9
clone_size: once
j_call: TRBJ2-5
d_call: .
cdr3_aa: CASSLGEYQETQYF
cdr3_nt: TGTGCCAGCAGCTTAGGGGAATACCAAGAGACCCAGTACTTC

v_call: TRBV19
clone_size: .
j_call: TRBJ1-2
d_call: .
cdr3_aa: CASSPPGESYGYTF
cdr3_nt: TGTGCCAGTAGTCCTCCGGGGGAGAGCTATGGCTACACCTTC

v_call: TRBV5-1
clone_size: .
j_call: TRBJ2-5
d_call: .
cdr3_aa: CASSHEAQGLFQETQYF
cdr3_nt: TGCGCCAGCAGCCACGAGGCGCAGGGACTTTTCCAAGAGACCCAGTACTTC

v_call: TRBV18
clone_size: .
j_call: TRBJ2-3
d_call: .
cdr3_aa: CASSQAAGLSTDTQYF
cdr3_nt: TGTGCCAGCTCCCAAGCGGCTGGGTTGAGCACAGATACGCAGTATTTT

v_call: TRBV30
clone_size: .
j_call: TRBJ1-3
d_call: .
cdr3_aa: CAWSISGNTIYF
cdr3_nt: TGTGCCTGGAGTATTTCCGGAAACACCATATATTTT

v_call: TRBV5-1
clone_size: .
j_call: TRBJ1-1
d_call: .
cdr3_aa: CASSLGLTGNTEAFF
cdr3_nt: TGCGCCAGCAGCTTGGGCCTAACGGGGAACACTGAAGCTTTCTTT

v_call: TRBV19
clone_size: once
j_call: TRBJ2-1
d_call: TRBD2
cdr3_aa: CASSILLQAGSYNEQFF
cdr3_nt: TGTGCCAGTAGTATCCTCCTACAAGCGGGATCCTACAATGAGCAGTTCTTC

v_call: TRBV7-2
clone_size: .
j_call: TRBJ2-1
d_call: TRBD2
cdr3_aa: CASSSARTSVYNEQFF
cdr3_nt: TGTGCCAGCAGCTCAGCCCGGACTAGCGTCTACAATGAGCAGTTCTTC

v_call: TRBV28
clone_size: once
j_call: TRBJ1-1
d_call: TRBD1
cdr3_aa: CASSLKPTGEETEAFF
cdr3_nt: TGTGCCAGCAGTTTAAAACCGACAGGGGAGGAAACTGAAGCTTTCTTT

v_call: TRBV7-2
clone_size: once
j_call: TRBJ2-7
d_call: .
cdr3_aa: CASSLARGYEQYF
cdr3_nt: TGTGCCAGCAGCTTAGCGAGGGGGTACGAGCAGTACTTC

v_call: TRBV28
clone_size: .
j_call: TRBJ2-7
d_call: .
cdr3_aa: CASRDSREQYF
cdr3_nt: TGTGCCAGCCGTGACTCCCGCGAGCAGTACTTC

v_call: TRBV28
clone_size: .
j_call: TRBJ1-2
d_call: .
cdr3_aa: CATTGGAVTLINGYTF
cdr3_nt: TGTGCCACCACCGGGGGCGCGGTGACACTAATTAATGGCTACACCTTC

v_call: TRBV6-4
clone_size: .
j_call: TRBJ2-5
d_call: .
cdr3_aa: CASSDGPKAAGESETQYF
cdr3_nt: TGTGCCAGCAGTGACGGTCCTAAAGCGGCAGGGGAGTCGGAGACCCAGTACTTC

v_call: TRBV5-1
clone_size: .
j_call: TRBJ2-3
d_call: TRBD1
cdr3_aa: CASSFQGAADTQYF
cdr3_nt: TGCGCCAGCAGCTTTCAGGGGGCGGCAGATACGCAGTATTTT

v_call: TRBV27
clone_size: .
j_call: TRBJ1-2
d_call: .
cdr3_aa: CASSLNYRKFGHGYTF
cdr3_nt: TGTGCCAGCAGTCTTAACTACAGGAAGTTCGGACATGGCTACACCTTC

v_call: TRBV27
clone_size: few
j_call: TRBJ2-5
d_call: TRBD1
cdr3_aa: CASSSPDRAGQETQYF
cdr3_nt: TGTGCCAGCAGTTCCCCCGACAGGGCCGGCCAAGAGACCCAGTACTTC

v_call: TRBV6-6
clone_size: .
j_call: TRBJ2-1
d_call: .
cdr3_aa: CASSLGTPQYNEQFF
cdr3_nt: TGTGCCAGCAGTTTGGGGACGCCCCAATACAATGAGCAGTTCTTC

v_call: TRBV7-3
clone_size: .
j_call: TRBJ2-6
d_call: .
cdr3_aa: CASSLRGRPRSGANVLTF
cdr3_nt: TGTGCCAGCAGCTTAAGGGGCAGACCGCGCTCTGGGGCCAACGTCCTGACTTTC